The 21 T cell receptor beta chains below come from one sample, sequenced in a study of OX40 agonist ivuxolimab in advanced cancers. Assay used: immunoSEQ multiplex PCR; TCRdb lists only in-frame clones, some missing. This sample has over 75,000 clones, with approximately 91% found just once. Sequenced material: CD4+ or CD8+ T cells sorted from blood, taken in a trial of the OX40 agonist ivuxolimab. Receptor source: an adult with an advanced solid tumor such as melanoma, head and neck, liver or kidney cancer.

The chain combines TRBV4-3 with TRBJ2-3; no clear D gene. This CDR3 region has 15 residues. V dropped 0 bases and J dropped 4 bases, with 11 bases sitting between them. Germline V gene lookup returns CDR1 LGHNA and CDR2 YSLEER. The CDR3 DNA reads TGCGCCAGCAGCCAAGATCGGATAGCTCCAGATACGCAGTATTTT. Its translation is CASSQDRIAPDTQYF.

V gene TRBV6-5 combines with J gene TRBJ2-7, with D possibly TRBD1 on 5 matching bases. The CDR3 covers 16 residues. Germline V gives CDR1 MNHEY, CDR2 SVGAGI. V was cut by 0 bases and J by 6 bases, with 18 bases left in between. The CDR3 region is CASSYSMVRVSGEQYF. In nucleotides, the CDR3 is TGTGCCAGCAGTTACTCGATGGTCAGGGTATCGGGCGAGCAGTACTTC.

Only a few counts were recorded for this clone. The chain joins TRBV9 to TRBJ1-1, with D perhaps matching TRBD1 (5 bases). Trimming left V 0 bases short and J 4 bases short, with 10 bases between. CDR3 length equals 14 residues. Germline CDR1 reads SGDLS; CDR2 reads YYNGEE. The CDR3 reads CASSVDGGGTEAFF. The CDR3 DNA reads TGTGCCAGCAGCGTAGATGGGGGGGGCACTGAAGCTTTCTTT.

The V gene is TRBV7-7, the J gene TRBJ2-1; D is ambiguous. The CDR3 contains 13 residues. The germline V gene encodes CDR1 SSHAT and CDR2 FNYEAQ (reference sequence). V gave up 5 bases and J gave up 6 bases, with 11 bases separating them. This chain's CDR3 is CASSVGPFNEQFF. CDR3 sequence (DNA): TGTGCCAGCAGCGTCGGGCCATTCAATGAGCAGTTCTTC.

V and J are TRBV2 and TRBJ1-5, with 7 bases that match TRBD1. This CDR3 comprises 14 residues. V dropped 7 bases and J dropped 7; count of bases not matched to a gene: 10. In germline, CDR1 is SNHLY, CDR2 FYNNEI. CDR3 bases: TGTGCCAGCAAAATACAGGGGATAAGGCAGCCCCAGCATTTT. This gives the protein CASKIQGIRQPQHF.

J is TRBJ2-3 and V is TRBV11-2; 11 nucleotides align to TRBD2. V lost 6 bases and J lost 4; bases outside the gene matches: 9. Per germline, CDR1 SGHAT and CDR2 FQNNGV. The CDR3 is made up of 16 amino acids. CDR3 amino acids: CASSKLAGAPADTQYF. Written as DNA, the CDR3 is TGTGCCAGCAGTAAACTAGCGGGAGCTCCGGCAGATACGCAGTATTTT.

The rearrangement links TRBV27 to TRBJ1-5, with 9 bases matching TRBD1. With 8 bases clipped from V and 4 bases from J, the junction kept 9 bases outside the gene matches. Germline V gene sequence: CDR1 MNHEY, CDR2 SMNVEV (reference sequence). There are 15 residues in the CDR3. The CDR3 DNA sequence: TGTGCCAGCCGACCTCCGGGGACAGGGAATCAGCCCCAGCATTTT. Protein sequence: CASRPPGTGNQPQHF.

This chain joins TRBV7-8 and TRBJ2-7, with TRBD2 matching 10 bases. V trimming: 1 base; J trimming: 1 base; junction bases outside the gene matches: 1. The V gene's germline CDR1 is SGHVS and CDR2 FQNEAQ. The CDR3 is 15 residues long. CDR3: CASSLVTSGSYEQYF. The CDR3 coding sequence is TGTGCCAGCAGCTTAGTGACTAGCGGGTCCTACGAGCAGTACTTC.

The V and J genes are TRBV28 and TRBJ1-2; D gene uncertain. V lost 8 bases, J lost 2 bases, and 9 bases lay in between. Germline V gives CDR1 MDHEN, CDR2 SYDVKM. The CDR3 is 12 residues long. CDR3 nucleotide sequence: TGTGCCAGCGGGTGGGCCAACTATGGCTACACCTTC. This translates into CASGWANYGYTF.

This clone was recorded once. The rearrangement links TRBV7-2 to TRBJ2-5, with TRBD2 matching over 12 bases. The CDR3 contains 16 residues. Trimming removed 5 bases from V and 4 bases from J; junction bases left unmatched: 8. Germline values: CDR1 SGHTA, CDR2 FQGNSA. CDR3 residues: CASSIASGRASETQYF. CDR3 coding DNA: TGTGCCAGCAGCATCGCTAGCGGGAGGGCCTCAGAGACCCAGTACTTC.

There are a few counts of this clone. The V and J genes are TRBV5-4 and TRBJ2-7; unclear D gene. The germline V and J ends were trimmed by 4 bases and 8 bases, with 16 bases remaining between them. The length of the CDR3 is 13 residues. Germline CDR1 reads SGHNT; CDR2 reads YYREEE (reference sequence). As DNA, the CDR3 is TGTGCCAGCAGCCAACCGACCCTAAGGCAGCAGTACTTC. This codes for CASSQPTLRQQYF.

The chain has TRBV2 and TRBJ1-1; D possibly corresponds to TRBD1 (5 bases). V was trimmed by 6 bases and J by 0 bases, leaving 8 bases between them. CDR3 length: 13 amino acids. Germline CDR1 and CDR2: SNHLY and FYNNEI. In nucleotides, the CDR3 is TGTGCCAGCAGGACGACAGTGAACACTGAAGCTTTCTTT. It encodes CASRTTVNTEAFF.

J is TRBJ1-1 and V is TRBV19, with unresolved D. Germline loops: CDR1 LNHDA, CDR2 SQIVND (reference sequence). Trimming stripped 10 bases from V and 4 bases from J, with 19 bases between. The CDR3 length is 14 residues. CDR3: CATLGAVPGTEAFF. In DNA, the CDR3 is TGTGCCACCCTAGGAGCCGTCCCGGGCACTGAAGCTTTCTTT.

This clone was recorded only once. This chain connects TRBV9 to TRBJ2-1; TRBD2 aligns across 12 bases. The CDR3 spans 17 residues. Looked up from germline, CDR1 is SGDLS and CDR2 is YYNGEE. V dropped 0 bases and J dropped 5; count of bases not matched to a gene: 6. The CDR3 sequence is CASSVGLGTSGHNEQFF. The CDR3 region has the DNA TGTGCCAGCAGCGTAGGACTCGGGACTAGCGGGCACAATGAGCAGTTCTTC. Using reference TRBV9 and TRBJ2-1 for the parts outside the CDR3, the full variable domain is DSGVTQTPKHLITATGQRVTLRCSPRSGDLSVYWYQQSLDQGLQFLIQYYNGEERAKGNILERFSAQQFPDLHSELNLSSLELGDSALYFCASSVGLGTSGHNEQFFGPGTRLTVL.

The V call is TRBV11-2, the J call TRBJ2-7; D is undetermined. CDR3 length: 14 residues. Germline values: CDR1 SGHAT, CDR2 FQNNGV. V was cut by 0 bases and J by 9 bases, with 15 bases left in between. The CDR3 nucleotides are TGTGCCAGCAGCTTAGATTTTACAAGTTCGGCGCAGTACTTC. This sequence encodes CASSLDFTSSAQYF.

The CDR3 is CASSQKLTGTSQQYF. The CDR3 coding sequence is TGTGCCAGCAGCCAAAAACTTACCGGGACTAGTCAGCAGTACTTC. This sequence joins TRBV4-2 and TRBJ2-7; 8 positions match TRBD2. In germline, CDR1 is LGHNA, CDR2 YNFKEQ. Trimming removed 2 bases from V and 8 bases from J; junction bases left unmatched: 11. CDR3 length equals 15 residues.

The chain employs TRBV7-2 and TRBJ2-1; TRBD2 matches 9 bases. The germline gives CDR1 SGHTA, CDR2 FQGNSA. This CDR3 comprises 18 residues. The V segment lost 3 bases and the J segment 7 bases; nucleotides outside the gene matches: 16. The CDR3 sequence is CASSFLWIGGRASNEQFF. In DNA form, the CDR3 reads TGTGCCAGCAGCTTTTTATGGATCGGCGGGAGGGCCTCGAATGAGCAGTTCTTC. Full variable domain (outside the CDR3, taken from reference TRBV7-2 and TRBJ2-1): GAGVSQSPSNKVTEKGKDVELRCDPISGHTALYWYRQSLGQGLEFLIYFQGNSAPDKSGLPSDRFSAERTGGSVSTLTIQRTQQEDSAVYLCASSFLWIGGRASNEQFFGPGTRLTVL.

This clone was detected once. This chain uses TRBV7-9 with TRBJ2-2; 7 bases fit TRBD1. CDR1 is SEHNR and CDR2 is FQNEAQ in the germline V gene (reference sequence). CDR3 size: 16 residues. V dropped 5 bases and J dropped 4; count of bases not matched to a gene: 10. For the CDR3, the DNA is TGTGCCAGCAGCGACCGGGACAGTCATCGCACCGGGGAGCTGTTTTTT. Translated, it gives CASSDRDSHRTGELFF. Using reference TRBV7-9 and TRBJ2-2 for the parts outside the CDR3, the full variable domain is DTGVSQNPRHKITKRGQNVTFRCDPISEHNRLYWYRQTLGQGPEFLTYFQNEAQLEKSRLLSDRFSAERPKGSFSTLEIQRTEQGDSAMYLCASSDRDSHRTGELFFGEGSRLTVL.

The chain uses TRBV30 and TRBJ2-7, with D perhaps matching TRBD1 (6 bases). Trimming removed 7 bases from V and 4 bases from J, with 11 bases in between. This CDR3 has 11 residues. Germline CDR1 GTSNPN, CDR2 SVGIG (reference sequence). The CDR3 is CASGQLYEQYF. The DNA for the CDR3 is TGTGCCTCCGGACAGCTATACGAGCAGTACTTC. Together with reference TRBV30 and TRBJ2-7, the CDR3 gives the full variable domain: SQTIHQWPATLVQPVGSPLSLECTVEGTSNPNLYWYRQAAGRGLQLLFYSVGIGQISSEVPQNLSASRPQDRQFILSSKKLLLSDSGFYLCASGQLYEQYFGPGTRLTVT.

Only a few counts were recorded for this clone. The chain has TRBV9 and TRBJ2-1; D is uncertain. V dropped 4 bases and J dropped 0 bases, with 11 bases sitting between them. Germline CDR1 reads SGDLS; CDR2 reads YYNGEE. There are 15 residues in the CDR3. The CDR3 region is CASSPDGYSYNEQFF. DNA for the CDR3: TGTGCCAGCAGCCCTGATGGGTACTCCTACAATGAGCAGTTCTTC.

V gene TRBV5-1 combines with J gene TRBJ2-5; a possible D gene is TRBD1 (6 bases). The J call may be incorrect, as the DNA end agrees better with TRBJ2-7. This CDR3 is built from 14 residues. Germline V gene lookup returns CDR1 SGHRS and CDR2 YFSETQ. The CDR3 is CASSFLQGSYEQYF. The CDR3, as DNA: TGCGCCAGCAGCTTCTTACAGGGCTCCTACGAGCAGTACTTC.